These 9 T cell receptor beta chains were all obtained from the same sample, sequenced in a study of blood T cells in healthy people across ages. Combining a sample-barcoded 5' primer with a J-beta primer mix, a second PCR ran for roughly 7 to 12 cycles. Each CDR3 protein gets one entry after TCRdb re-called the 5' RACE reads with MiXCR. This sample has 1 million to 1.2 million distinct CDR3 sequences, with 35% to 40% found just once. Material for sequencing was blood. The receptors originated from a man between 18 and 35 years old in good health.

V usage is TRBV29-1 and J usage is TRBJ2-7, with D possibly being TRBD1 or TRBD2 (5 bases each). The CDR3 contains 15 residues. In germline, CDR1 is SQVTM, CDR2 ANQGSEA. Trimming cost V 7 bases and J 1 base, with 20 bases left between them. The CDR3 sequence: CSAWDGRERSYEQYF. DNA for the CDR3: TGCAGCGCGTGGGACGGACGAGAACGATCCTACGAGCAGTACTTC.

The chain joins TRBV7-9 to TRBJ1-5; possible D gene TRBD1, 5 bases. The germline V gene encodes CDR1 SEHNR and CDR2 FQNEAQ (reference sequence). V lost 5 bases, J lost 3 bases, and 20 bases lay in between. The CDR3 loop spans 17 amino acids. The CDR3 DNA is TGTGCCAGCAGCCTCCACGGGGGGTCGTTTATCAATCAGCCCCAGCATTTT. As protein: CASSLHGGSFINQPQHF.

This clonotype came up a few times. The chain combines TRBV7-9 with TRBJ2-7, with no clear D. This CDR3 region has 12 residues. Germline V lookup: CDR1 SEHNR, CDR2 FQNEAQ (reference sequence). The V and J ends lost 3 bases and 4 bases respectively, with 7 bases between them. The CDR3 here is CASSFIRYEQYF. The CDR3, as DNA: TGTGCCAGCAGCTTTATTCGATACGAGCAGTACTTC.

This clonotype was recorded at least ten times. This chain links TRBV12-3 or TRBV12-4 with TRBJ1-1; 7 positions match TRBD1. V dropped 5 bases and J dropped 0; count of bases not matched to a gene: 3. CDR3 size: 14 residues. CDR3 nucleotides: TGTGCCAGCAGTATGACAGGGCTGAACACTGAAGCTTTCTTT. Translated, it gives CASSMTGLNTEAFF.

This clonotype was observed a few times. The chain couples TRBV4-3 to TRBJ2-7; 9 nucleotides align to TRBD2. CDR3 length equals 16 residues. V lost 1 base, J lost 2 bases, and 6 bases stayed unmatched. CDR1 is LGHNA, CDR2 YSLEER, per germline. Written as DNA, the CDR3 is TGCGCCAGCAGCCAAGTTTACAGCGGGGGGACCTACGAGCAGTACTTC. Its protein product is CASSQVYSGGTYEQYF.

The chain recombines TRBV12-3 or TRBV12-4 with TRBJ2-7; no reliable D call. The CDR3 runs 15 residues. Between the trimmed V and J ends, which lost 1 base and 10 bases, there was a span of 20 bases. The CDR3 here is CASSLGGNRQEAQYF. Written as DNA, the CDR3 is TGTGCCAGCAGTTTAGGTGGAAACAGACAAGAGGCCCAGTACTTC.

This chain uses TRBV29-1 with TRBJ2-4, with D possibly being TRBD2 (7 bases). From germline, CDR1 is SQVTM and CDR2 ANQGSEA. Trimming pared 4 bases from V and 13 bases from J, leaving 14 bases between. The CDR3 runs 11 residues. The CDR3 coding sequence is TGCAGCGTTGGGGGGGGGCATGAGCAGTACTTC. It codes for CSVGGGHEQYF.

This clonotype was seen a handful of times. The chain has TRBV7-9 and TRBJ2-1; D is tentatively TRBD1 or TRBD2 (5 bases each). Germline loops: CDR1 SEHNR, CDR2 FQNEAQ (reference sequence). Trimming removed 9 bases at V and 0 bases at J, with 15 bases between. There are 15 residues in the CDR3. The CDR3 is CASTLEGISYNEQFF. CDR3 DNA: TGTGCCAGTACCCTTGAGGGGATCTCCTACAATGAGCAGTTCTTC. The full variable domain, in which reference TRBV7-9 and TRBJ2-1 provide the parts outside the CDR3, is DTGVSQNPRHKITKRGQNVTFRCDPISEHNRLYWYRQTLGQGPEFLTYFQNEAQLEKSRLLSDRFSAERPKGSFSTLEIQRTEQGDSAMYLCASTLEGISYNEQFFGPGTRLTVL.

This clonotype was detected only once. The CDR3 nucleotides read TGTGCCAGCAGCCACCCCTGGGGCCGCACAGATACGCAGTATTTT. This sequence encodes CASSHPWGRTDTQYF. The gene calls are TRBV3-1 and TRBJ2-3; tentatively, D is TRBD1 (5 bases). Germline CDR1 is LGHDT and CDR2 is YNNKEL (reference sequence). Trimming left V 3 bases short and J 1 base short, with 11 bases between. The CDR3 runs 15 residues.